What follows are 24 T cell receptor beta chains derived from one specimen sequenced in a study of Graves' ophthalmopathy and Graves' hyperthyroidism (dated by TCRdb to the late 2010s). Sequencing was carried out with an Illumina HiSeq 2000. For repertoire sequencing, TCR beta CDR3 regions were amplified from RNA transcripts. A first-round RT-PCR used HTBI primers with the Qiagen OneStep RT-PCR kit, followed by a second-round multiplex PCR, size selection and purification. The public reads were quality trimmed at Q25 with fastp and then assembled into clones with MiXCR by TCRdb, keeping productive beta chains. A single entry per CDR3 protein holds the most common genes and DNA from its merged rows. Recorded for this sample are roughly 300,000 distinct CDR3 sequences; roughly a sixth of them occurred a single time. Together, the top ten hold 9% to 15% of the sample. Sequenced material: peripheral blood. These TCRs come from an adult man with Graves' ophthalmopathy.

This clonotype was observed a handful of times. This chain joins TRBV11-2 and TRBJ2-2; 8 bases align to TRBD1. The germline gives CDR1 SGHAT, CDR2 FQNNGV. This CDR3 has 17 residues. V dropped 3 bases and J dropped 5; count of bases not matched to a gene: 11. The CDR3 DNA reads TGTGCCAGCAGCTTTGGTTCCCGGACAGGGTTTACCGGGGAGCTGTTTTTT. Translated: CASSFGSRTGFTGELFF.

This clonotype occurred many times. This chain links TRBV29-1 with TRBJ1-2; D not resolved. CDR3 length: 12 amino acids. V was pared by 7 bases and J by 0 bases, with 9 bases between. Germline CDR1 and CDR2: SQVTM and ANQGSEA. The CDR3 nucleotides read TGCAGCGCAGTTGCGACTAACTATGGCTACACCTTC. This codes for CSAVATNYGYTF.

This clonotype occurred many times. The chain links TRBV29-1 to TRBJ1-1; D uncertain. This CDR3 is 13 amino acids long. Per the germline V gene, CDR1 is SQVTM and CDR2 is ANQGSEA. Trimming shortened V by 5 bases and J by 4 bases, and 14 bases separated the two germline ends. Written as DNA, the CDR3 is TGCAGCGTTTGGGTCACGGCGGGCACTGAAGCTTTCTTT. It yields the protein CSVWVTAGTEAFF.

This clonotype was counted many times. The chain carries TRBV12-3 or TRBV12-4 and TRBJ2-7; D may match TRBD1 or TRBD2 (5 bases each). With 2 bases removed from V and 4 bases from J, the gap between germline ends came to 12 bases. The CDR3 totals 14 residues. The CDR3 is CASSLRSGQYEQYF. Written as DNA, the CDR3 is TGTGCCAGCAGTTTAAGGTCGGGGCAGTACGAGCAGTACTTC.

This clonotype was seen repeatedly, ten times or more. The V and J genes are TRBV2 and TRBJ2-3; 7 nucleotides line up with TRBD2. From germline, CDR1 is SNHLY and CDR2 FYNNEI. This CDR3 has 12 amino acids. Trimming cost V 8 bases and J 4 bases; bases outside gene matches: 3. The CDR3 region is CASGGGADTQYF. In nucleotides, the CDR3 is TGTGCCAGCGGTGGGGGGGCAGATACGCAGTATTTT.

This clonotype was counted at least ten times. The chain uses TRBV29-1 and TRBJ1-5; D is uncertain. Per germline, CDR1 SQVTM and CDR2 ANQGSEA. The V end lost 4 bases, the J end lost 4 bases, and 5 bases lay between the germline ends. The CDR3 runs to 11 residues. The CDR3 DNA sequence: TGCAGCGTTGCACAGAATCAGCCCCAGCATTTT. This translates into CSVAQNQPQHF.

This clonotype was detected ten times or more. This chain links TRBV25-1 with TRBJ1-2; possibly TRBD1 for D (5 bases). V lost 2 bases and J lost 8, with 15 bases in between. The CDR3 loop spans 14 amino acids. CDR1 and CDR2 from the germline V gene are MGHDK and SYGVNS. CDR3 DNA sequence: TGTGCCAGCAGTGAACGGGGCGGGGCCACGGGCTACACCTTC. This gives the protein CASSERGGATGYTF.

This clonotype was recorded at least ten times. This chain joins TRBV11-2 and TRBJ2-7; D might be TRBD2 (5 bases). The germline V gene has CDR1 SGHAT and CDR2 FQNNGV. V lost 3 bases and J lost 4, with 19 bases in between. The CDR3 is made up of 16 amino acids. The CDR3 region has the DNA TGTGCCAGCAGCTTGCACCACGATTCGGGAAAGTACGAGCAGTACTTC. Translation: CASSLHHDSGKYEQYF. The full variable domain, in which reference TRBV11-2 and TRBJ2-7 provide the parts outside the CDR3, is EAGVAQSPRYKIIEKRQSVAFWCNPISGHATLYWYQQILGQGPKLLIQFQNNGVVDDSQLPKDRFSAERLKGVDSTLKIQPAKLEDSAVYLCASSLHHDSGKYEQYFGPGTRLTVT.

This clonotype was picked up many times. In DNA, the CDR3 is TGCAGTCCAGCTAGCGGGGGGGCCTACGAGCAGTACTTC. It yields the protein CSPASGGAYEQYF. This chain uses TRBV20-1 with TRBJ2-7; TRBD2 agrees at 12 bases. V lost 8 bases to trimming and J lost 2 bases; unmatched junction nucleotides: 4. Per germline, CDR1 DFQATT and CDR2 SNEGSKA (reference sequence). The CDR3 consists of 13 residues.

For this clonotype: The junction shows a germline mismatch at one end, possibly a read error. V is TRBV4-1 and J is TRBJ1-1, with a weak D call TRBD1 (5 bases). Germline CDR1 and CDR2: MGHRA and YSYEKL. CDR3 length: 16 residues. CDR3 nucleotide sequence: TGCGCCATCAGCCAAGGGGTCTGGCCCCCGGCCACTGAAGCTTTCTTT. This encodes CAISQGVWPPATEAFF.

This clonotype was seen many times. CDR3 sequence (DNA): TGTGCCAGCCAAAGGGGGGATGAGCCCCAGCATTTT. This codes for CASQRGDEPQHF. The rearrangement joins TRBV6-1 to TRBJ1-5; D might be TRBD1 (6 bases). The V gene's germline CDR1 is MNHNS and CDR2 SASEGT. This CDR3 has 12 residues. Trimming stripped 8 bases from V and 8 bases from J, with 13 bases between.

This clonotype was detected ten times or more. The chain couples TRBV14 to TRBJ1-1, with unresolved D. CDR3 size: 14 residues. Trimming left V 2 bases short and J 3 bases short, with 10 bases between. From germline, CDR1 is SGHDN and CDR2 FVKESK. Written as DNA, the CDR3 is TGTGCCAGCAGCCAATCAAATGTCCACACTGAAGCTTTCTTT. Amino acid sequence: CASSQSNVHTEAFF.

This clonotype appeared many times. J is TRBJ2-7 and V is TRBV12-3 or TRBV12-4; a possible D gene is TRBD2 (6 bases). V lost 3 bases and J 5 bases, leaving 14 bases between the germline ends. This CDR3 is 14 amino acids long. The CDR3 region is CASSFGGVQDEQYF. CDR3 nucleotide sequence: TGTGCCAGCAGTTTCGGCGGGGTTCAGGACGAGCAGTACTTC.

This clonotype was counted ten times or more. V is TRBV4-1 and J is TRBJ2-7; no reliable D call. The CDR3 runs 13 residues. Germline assignment: CDR1 MGHRA and CDR2 YSYEKL. V was clipped by 4 bases and J by 7 bases, with 14 bases between them. Here the CDR3 reads CASSRELRREQYF. DNA of the CDR3: TGCGCCAGCAGCCGAGAACTGCGACGAGAGCAGTACTTC.

This clonotype was seen ten or more times. J is TRBJ2-4 and V is TRBV29-1; 10 positions match TRBD2. Germline CDR1 reads SQVTM; CDR2 reads ANQGSEA. This CDR3 is 15 amino acids long. J was trimmed by 0 bases and V by 6 bases; bases with no gene match: 5. The CDR3 coding sequence is TGCAGCGTGGGCCCTAGCGGGGGAGCCAAAAACATTCAGTACTTC. Translation gives CSVGPSGGAKNIQYF.

This clonotype was counted many times. The chain carries TRBV30 and TRBJ2-2; D might be TRBD1 (5 bases). The CDR3 has 12 residues. Trimming left V 0 bases short and J 7 bases short, with 6 bases between. Germline CDR1 is GTSNPN and CDR2 is SVGIG (reference sequence). CDR3 coding DNA: TGTGCCTGGAGTGTTAGGGGCGGGGAGCTGTTTTTT. Amino acids: CAWSVRGGELFF. The full variable domain, completed using reference TRBV30 and TRBJ2-2, is SQTIHQWPATLVQPVGSPLSLECTVEGTSNPNLYWYRQAAGRGLQLLFYSVGIGQISSEVPQNLSASRPQDRQFILSSKKLLLSDSGFYLCAWSVRGGELFFGEGSRLTVL.

This clonotype appeared many times. The V and J genes are TRBV28 and TRBJ1-5; TRBD1 aligns across 9 bases. V shed 6 bases, J shed 7 bases, and the junction held 16 bases outside the gene matches. The germline CDR1 and CDR2 sequences are MDHEN and SYDVKM. The CDR3 spans 17 residues. DNA of the CDR3: TGTGCCAGCAGAAACTCGGGACAGGGAGGCTTGAGGCAGCCCCAGCATTTT. Amino acids: CASRNSGQGGLRQPQHF.

This clonotype was counted at least ten times. The genes are TRBV12-3 or TRBV12-4 and TRBJ1-6, with D maybe TRBD1 (6 bases). The ends were cut back, 5 bases at V and 7 bases at J, with 15 bases in the middle. The CDR3 consists of 15 residues. CDR3 in DNA: TGTGCCAGCAGTACCAGGGGTATGGAGAATTCACCCCTCCACTTT. Encoded protein: CASSTRGMENSPLHF.

This chain links TRBV5-1 with TRBJ2-5, with 9 bases lining up with TRBD1. CDR3 length: 15 residues. The V and J ends lost 4 bases and 5 bases, in that order; junction bases with no gene match: 9. Germline assignment: CDR1 SGHRS and CDR2 YFSETQ. CDR3 in amino acids: CASSHTGGLGETQYF. CDR3 in DNA: TGCGCCAGCAGCCACACAGGGGGCTTGGGGGAGACCCAGTACTTC.

This clonotype was counted at least ten times. This chain links TRBV6-5 with TRBJ1-6; D unclear. Germline CDR1 MNHEY, CDR2 SVGAGI. There are 15 residues in the CDR3. Deletions cut 4 bases from V and 5 bases from J, with 12 bases between. The CDR3 region is CASSLKGKDNSPLHF. For the CDR3, the DNA is TGTGCCAGCAGTTTAAAAGGGAAGGATAATTCACCCCTCCACTTT.

This clonotype was found many times. This chain links TRBV4-3 with TRBJ1-5; possibly TRBD1 for D (6 bases). Germline CDR1 is LGHNA and CDR2 is YSLEER. The germline V and J ends were trimmed by 0 bases and 7 bases, with 13 bases remaining between them. The CDR3 spans 15 residues. The CDR3, as DNA: TGCGCCAGCAGCCAAGATTTGGGGGGCGGGCAGCCCCAGCATTTT. The encoded protein is CASSQDLGGGQPQHF.

The sample holds many counts of this clonotype. The chain recombines TRBV20-1 with TRBJ2-2, with a tentative D call TRBD2 (6 bases). V was shortened by 4 bases and J by 7 bases, with 13 bases between the two germline ends. The CDR3 extends over 13 amino acids. Per the germline V gene, CDR1 is DFQATT and CDR2 is SNEGSKA (reference sequence). Here the CDR3 DNA reads TGCAGTGCTAACCGCGGGACCGGCGGGGAGCTGTTTTTT. Residues: CSANRGTGGELFF.

This clonotype was observed at least ten times. This chain uses TRBV7-2 with TRBJ2-7; D gene uncertain. This CDR3 region has 14 residues. The germline V gene encodes CDR1 SGHTA and CDR2 FQGNSA. V dropped 5 bases and J dropped 0 bases, with 11 bases sitting between them. The DNA for the CDR3 is TGTGCCAGCAGCGCCGACGTGAGCTCCTACGAGCAGTACTTC. Amino acid sequence: CASSADVSSYEQYF.

There are many counts of this clonotype. The CDR3 is CASSEQGAQSPLHF. The CDR3, as DNA: TGTGCCAGCAGTGAGCAGGGGGCGCAATCACCCCTCCACTTT. The chain couples TRBV6-1 to TRBJ1-6, with TRBD1 matching over 8 bases. The CDR3 contains 14 residues. After removal of 3 bases from V and 10 bases from J, the junction contained 5 bases not matched to a gene. Germline values: CDR1 MNHNS, CDR2 SASEGT.